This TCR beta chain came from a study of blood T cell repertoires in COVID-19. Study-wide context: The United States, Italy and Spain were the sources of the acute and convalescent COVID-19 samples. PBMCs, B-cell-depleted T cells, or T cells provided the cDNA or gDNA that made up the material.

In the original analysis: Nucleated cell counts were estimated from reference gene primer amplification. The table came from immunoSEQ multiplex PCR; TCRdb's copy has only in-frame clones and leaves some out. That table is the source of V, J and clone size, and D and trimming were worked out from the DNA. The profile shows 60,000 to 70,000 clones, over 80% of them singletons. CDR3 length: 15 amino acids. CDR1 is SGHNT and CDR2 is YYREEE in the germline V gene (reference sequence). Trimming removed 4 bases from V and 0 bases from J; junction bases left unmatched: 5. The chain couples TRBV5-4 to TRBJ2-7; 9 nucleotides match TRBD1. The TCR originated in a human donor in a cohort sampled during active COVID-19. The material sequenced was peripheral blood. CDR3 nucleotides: TGTGCCAGCAGCCAGGGACAGGGTAACTCCTACGAGCAGTACTTC. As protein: CASSQGQGNSYEQYF.